The 26 T cell receptor beta chains below were found in one sample sequenced in a study of blood T cells in healthy people across ages. Primers used in a second PCR of roughly 6 to 11 cycles were a sample-barcoded 5' primer and a J-beta primer mix. TCRdb re-derived calls from the 5' RACE reads in MiXCR, one entry per CDR3 protein. The sample holds 1.5 million or so distinct CDR3 sequences, 42% seen once. The specimen was blood. The receptors stem from a woman between 18 and 29 years old in good health.

This clonotype was seen a few times. The chain employs TRBV5-6 and TRBJ2-1, with a possible D match to TRBD1 (5 bases). The CDR3 covers 16 residues. Germline assignment: CDR1 SGHDT and CDR2 YYEEEE. Deletions cut 0 bases from V and 8 bases from J, with 18 bases between. This CDR3 is CASSLGRRASNDEQFF. DNA of the CDR3: TGTGCCAGCAGCTTGGGGCGCAGGGCAAGTAACGATGAGCAGTTCTTC.

The chain links TRBV20-1 to TRBJ2-3, with D hard to call. This CDR3 has 15 amino acids. V shed 1 base and J shed 5 bases, with 16 bases lying between them. Per the germline V gene, CDR1 is DFQATT and CDR2 is SNEGSKA (reference sequence). The chain's CDR3 is CSARGSLLTQDTQYF. CDR3 coding DNA: TGCAGTGCTAGAGGTAGCCTATTGACACAAGATACGCAGTATTTT.

The CDR3 sequence is CASSLNRDGEIGTQYF. The CDR3 DNA follows: TGCGCCAGCAGTTTGAACCGGGACGGTGAAATAGGGACCCAGTACTTC. This chain links TRBV5-1 with TRBJ2-5, with D perhaps TRBD1 or TRBD2 (5 bases each). Trimming removed 5 bases at V and 7 bases at J, with 24 bases between. Germline assignment: CDR1 SGHRS and CDR2 YFSETQ. CDR3 size: 16 residues. Looking up the rest from reference TRBV5-1 and TRBJ2-5 gives the full variable domain: KAGVTQTPRYLIKTRGQQVTLSCSPISGHRSVSWYQQTPGQGLQFLFEYFSETQRNKGNFPGRFSGRQFSNSRSEMNVSTLELGDSALYLCASSLNRDGEIGTQYFGPGTRLLVL.

The J gene is TRBJ1-1, the V gene TRBV20-1, with a possible D match to TRBD1 (5 bases). This CDR3 has 14 amino acids. Trimming took off 3 bases at V and 3 bases at J, with 14 bases between the two ends. Germline CDR1 and CDR2: DFQATT and SNEGSKA (reference sequence). The CDR3 sequence is CSARGLSGDTEAFF. In nucleotides, the CDR3 is TGCAGTGCTAGGGGGCTTTCCGGGGACACTGAAGCTTTCTTT.

The chain links TRBV5-8 to TRBJ1-5; 10 bases line up with TRBD1. The junction had 10 bases not matched to a gene; V was cut back by 4 bases and J by 0 bases. Germline CDR1 SGHTS, CDR2 YDEGEE. This CDR3 is built from 18 residues. The CDR3 bases are TGTGCCAGCAGCCCAAGGGACAGGGGACTGCTTAGCAATCAGCCCCAGCATTTT. The encoded protein is CASSPRDRGLLSNQPQHF.

This chain uses TRBV6-6 with TRBJ1-1; D is possibly TRBD1 (6 bases). CDR3 length equals 15 residues. V lost 0 bases and J 5 bases, leaving 13 bases between the germline ends. The germline CDR1 and CDR2 sequences are MNHNY and SVGAGI (reference sequence). The CDR3 DNA sequence: TGTGCCAGCAGTTACTCATCCCTAGGGGGAACTGAAGCTTTCTTT. This sequence encodes CASSYSSLGGTEAFF.

The CDR3 loop is CASSVGAEGASYEQYF. As DNA, the CDR3 is TGTGCCAGCAGCGTAGGGGCGGAGGGAGCCTCCTACGAGCAGTACTTC. The genes are TRBV9 and TRBJ2-7; TRBD2 might be the D (6 bases). CDR1 SGDLS and CDR2 YYNGEE come from the germline V gene. The CDR3 runs 16 residues. Trimming stripped 0 bases from V and 0 bases from J, with 13 bases between.

The rearrangement joins TRBV12-3 or TRBV12-4 to TRBJ1-6; 8 bases agree with TRBD1. The CDR3 is 14 residues long. V shed 5 bases and J 8 bases; nucleotides not matched to a gene: 5. The CDR3 sequence is CASSTGQGYSPLHF. The CDR3 DNA follows: TGTGCCAGCAGTACCGGACAGGGATATTCACCCCTCCACTTT.

The chain is built from TRBV4-1 and TRBJ2-1, with TRBD1 matching 10 bases. This CDR3 spans 15 amino acids. Germline CDR1 is MGHRA and CDR2 is YSYEKL. After removal of 0 bases from V and 10 bases from J, the junction contained 6 bases not matched to a gene. The CDR3 bases are TGCGCCAGCAGCCAAGAAAGACAGGGGGCAGGAGAGCAGTTCTTC. Protein product: CASSQERQGAGEQFF.

The rearrangement joins TRBV7-2 to TRBJ2-7, with TRBD2 matching 7 bases. The CDR3 loop spans 15 amino acids. The germline V gene has CDR1 SGHTA and CDR2 FQGNSA. Germline trimming cut 0 bases from V and 2 bases from J; bases unmatched to any gene: 4. The CDR3 sequence is CASSLAGLPTYEQYF. DNA for the CDR3: TGTGCCAGCAGCTTAGCGGGACTACCCACCTACGAGCAGTACTTC.

This sequence joins TRBV5-1 and TRBJ2-3; 11 nucleotides align to TRBD2. Germline V gives CDR1 SGHRS, CDR2 YFSETQ. V dropped 2 bases and J dropped 1; count of bases not matched to a gene: 3. CDR3 length equals 16 residues. The CDR3 DNA sequence: TGCGCCAGCAGCTTCCCGACTAGCGGGGGCACAGATACGCAGTATTTT. This gives the protein CASSFPTSGGTDTQYF.

This sequence joins TRBV20-1 and TRBJ1-6; 7 positions match TRBD1. Germline CDR1 and CDR2: DFQATT and SNEGSKA (reference sequence). CDR3 length: 15 amino acids. The junction had 13 bases not matched to a gene; V was cut back by 4 bases and J by 10 bases. Written as DNA, the CDR3 is TGCAGTGCTACAACGACCGGGACAGAGGCCTCACCCCTCCACTTT. Translated, it gives CSATTTGTEASPLHF.

The DNA for the CDR3 is TGTGCCAGCATCACCCAGGACAGGCACGAGCAGTACTTC. It encodes CASITQDRHEQYF. V usage is TRBV28 and J usage is TRBJ2-7; 7 positions agree with TRBD1. The CDR3 runs 13 residues. Looked up from germline, CDR1 is MDHEN and CDR2 is SYDVKM. The V segment lost 7 bases and the J segment 5 bases; nucleotides outside the gene matches: 8. Drawing the rest from reference TRBV28 and TRBJ2-7, the complete variable domain is DVKVTQSSRYLVKRTGEKVFLECVQDMDHENMFWYRQDPGLGLRLIYFSYDVKMKEKGDIPEGYSVSREKKERFSLILESASTNQTSMYLCASITQDRHEQYFGPGTRLTVT.

This sequence joins TRBV12-3 or TRBV12-4 and TRBJ2-1; TRBD2 is a possible D gene (6 bases). Trimming took 3 bases from V and 7 from J, leaving 22 bases between them. The CDR3 totals 17 residues. CDR3 residues: CASSFNPSTSLWNEQFF. CDR3 nucleotide sequence: TGTGCCAGCAGTTTCAACCCCTCGACTAGTCTTTGGAATGAGCAGTTCTTC.

The gene calls are TRBV5-1 and TRBJ2-1; a weak D match, TRBD2 (8 bases). The J call may be mistaken, given a closer DNA end match to TRBJ2-7. From germline, CDR1 is SGHRS and CDR2 YFSETQ. CDR3 size: 15 residues. DNA for the CDR3: TGCGCCAGCAGCAATCGGGAGGGGGCCTACAATGAGCAGTACTTC. Translated: CASSNREGAYNEQYF.

This clonotype was observed a handful of times. This chain links TRBV29-1 with TRBJ2-3; 7 bases are a match to TRBD2. Germline CDR1 and CDR2: SQVTM and ANQGSEA. The V segment lost 5 bases and the J segment 0 bases; nucleotides outside the gene matches: 5. This CDR3 is 14 amino acids long. The DNA for the CDR3 is TGCAGCGTTCTTAGCGGGTCTAGCACAGATACGCAGTATTTT. Protein: CSVLSGSSTDTQYF.

The V gene is TRBV27, the J gene TRBJ2-3, with 7 bases lining up with TRBD2. Trimming removed 2 bases from V and 1 base from J; junction bases left unmatched: 9. Per the germline V gene, CDR1 is MNHEY and CDR2 is SMNVEV (reference sequence). The CDR3 runs 17 residues. The CDR3 sequence: CASSLRLAAKGTDTQYF. The CDR3 DNA follows: TGTGCCAGCAGTTTAAGGCTAGCGGCGAAGGGCACAGATACGCAGTATTTT.

The genes are TRBV4-1 and TRBJ1-5; 10 positions agree with TRBD1. This CDR3 is built from 18 residues. Germline assignment: CDR1 MGHRA and CDR2 YSYEKL. With 4 bases clipped from V and 0 bases from J, the junction kept 9 bases outside the gene matches. CDR3 coding DNA: TGCGCCAGCAGCCGAGTGGGGACAGGGGAATATAGCAATCAGCCCCAGCATTTT. Translating it yields CASSRVGTGEYSNQPQHF.

J is TRBJ1-5 and V is TRBV20-1; TRBD1 agrees at 7 bases. Germline CDR1 DFQATT, CDR2 SNEGSKA (reference sequence). The CDR3 extends over 14 amino acids. With 5 bases clipped from V and 1 base from J, the junction kept 5 bases outside the gene matches. The CDR3 spells CSAVDRVSNQPQHF. CDR3 coding DNA: TGCAGTGCTGTTGACAGGGTCAGCAATCAGCCCCAGCATTTT.

This chain uses TRBV3-1 with TRBJ2-3, with TRBD2 matching over 12 bases. This CDR3 spans 16 amino acids. Germline lookup yields CDR1 LGHDT and CDR2 YNNKEL (reference sequence). V dropped 0 bases and J dropped 7; count of bases not matched to a gene: 5. CDR3 sequence: CASSQELGLAGNTQYF. CDR3 in DNA: TGTGCCAGCAGCCAAGAGCTAGGACTAGCGGGGAATACGCAGTATTTT.

The CDR3, as DNA: TGTGCCAGCAGTTACACCACAGGGTATAATGAGCAGTACTTC. Translating gives CASSYTTGYNEQYF. V and J are TRBV6-6 and TRBJ2-5, with D possibly being TRBD1 (6 bases). The CDR3 runs 14 residues. Germline V gene data show CDR1 as MNHNY and CDR2 as SVGAGI (reference sequence). V lost 2 bases to trimming and J lost 11 bases, with 18 bases between them.

CDR3 protein: CASSVDEGGGSPLHF. The CDR3 DNA reads as TGTGCCAGCAGCGTAGACGAGGGCGGGGGTTCACCCCTCCACTTT. The rearrangement joins TRBV9 to TRBJ1-6, with D tentatively TRBD1 (5 bases). The ends were cut back, 0 bases at V and 9 bases at J, with 13 bases in the middle. The CDR3 runs 15 residues. Germline CDR1 SGDLS, CDR2 YYNGEE.

In this sample, this clonotype turned up a few times. The V and J genes are TRBV9 and TRBJ2-1; weak D call: TRBD1 (7 bases). The CDR3 runs to 16 residues. CDR1 and CDR2 from the germline V gene are SGDLS and YYNGEE. V lost 3 bases and J lost 2, with 15 bases in between. CDR3 nucleotides: TGTGCCAGCAGCGCCGGAGGGGGCGCGACCTACAATGAGCAGTTCTTC. Amino acids: CASSAGGGATYNEQFF.

V and J are TRBV18 and TRBJ2-7; TRBD1 agrees at 8 bases. The J call may be mistaken, given a closer DNA end match to TRBJ2-5. CDR3 length equals 14 residues. The germline V gene has CDR1 KGHSH and CDR2 LQKENI. The CDR3 reads CASSPADRGETQYF. CDR3 DNA: TGTGCCAGCTCACCAGCTGACAGGGGTGAGACCCAGTACTTC.

The rearrangement links TRBV28 to TRBJ2-7; 12 bases line up with TRBD1. V lost 6 bases and J lost 3; bases outside the gene matches: 12. The CDR3 totals 17 residues. Germline CDR1 is MDHEN and CDR2 is SYDVKM. The CDR3 loop is CASRRFPGQGAVYEQYF. The CDR3 bases are TGTGCCAGCAGACGATTCCCGGGACAGGGGGCGGTCTACGAGCAGTACTTC. Variable domain in full (rest from reference TRBV28 and TRBJ2-7): DVKVTQSSRYLVKRTGEKVFLECVQDMDHENMFWYRQDPGLGLRLIYFSYDVKMKEKGDIPEGYSVSREKKERFSLILESASTNQTSMYLCASRRFPGQGAVYEQYFGPGTRLTVT.

About this clonotype itself: A read error may account for a junction end that differs from germline. CDR3 protein: CASSLDRDNAQFF. For the CDR3, the DNA is TGTGCCAGCAGCTTAGACAGGGATAATGCGCAGTTCTTC. The rearrangement links TRBV7-8 to TRBJ2-1; D is perhaps TRBD1 (6 bases). The CDR3 is 13 residues long. The germline V gene encodes CDR1 SGHVS and CDR2 FQNEAQ.